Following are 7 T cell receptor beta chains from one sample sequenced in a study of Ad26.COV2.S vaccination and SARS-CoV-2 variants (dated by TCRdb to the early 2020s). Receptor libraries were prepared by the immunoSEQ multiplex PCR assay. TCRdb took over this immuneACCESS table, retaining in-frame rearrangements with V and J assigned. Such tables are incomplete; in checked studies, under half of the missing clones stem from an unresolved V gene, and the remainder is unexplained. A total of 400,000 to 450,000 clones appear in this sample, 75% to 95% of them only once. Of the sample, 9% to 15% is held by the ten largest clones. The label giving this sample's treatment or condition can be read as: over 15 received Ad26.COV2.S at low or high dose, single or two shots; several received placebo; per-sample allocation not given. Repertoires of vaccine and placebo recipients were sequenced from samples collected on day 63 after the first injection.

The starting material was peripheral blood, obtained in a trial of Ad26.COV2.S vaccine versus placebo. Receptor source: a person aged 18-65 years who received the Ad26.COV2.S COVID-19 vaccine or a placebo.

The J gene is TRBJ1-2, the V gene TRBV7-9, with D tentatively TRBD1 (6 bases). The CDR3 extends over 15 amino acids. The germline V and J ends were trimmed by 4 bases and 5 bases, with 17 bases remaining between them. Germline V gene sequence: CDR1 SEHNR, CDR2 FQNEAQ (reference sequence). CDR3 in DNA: TGTGCCAGCAGCTCTAAAGGGGGGCTGCTATATGGCTACACCTTC. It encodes CASSSKGGLLYGYTF.

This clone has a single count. Here the CDR3 DNA reads TGTGCCAGCAGTTACCGGTCTAGCGGTTACTACTACGAGCAGTACTTC. Translating gives CASSYRSSGYYYEQYF. The chain is built from TRBV6-5 and TRBJ2-7, with 7 positions matching TRBD2. The CDR3 consists of 16 residues. Germline V gene sequence: CDR1 MNHEY, CDR2 SVGAGI. The ends lost 2 bases at V and 3 bases at J; junction bases unmatched: 10.

The CDR3 sequence is CAISAIQGKGGYTF. In DNA, the CDR3 is TGTGCCATCAGTGCTATTCAGGGAAAGGGCGGCTACACCTTC. The chain is built from TRBV10-3 and TRBJ1-2; D is possibly TRBD1 (5 bases). CDR3 length: 14 residues. V was cut by 4 bases and J by 8 bases, with 17 bases left in between. Germline V CDR1 and CDR2: ENHRY, SYGVKD.

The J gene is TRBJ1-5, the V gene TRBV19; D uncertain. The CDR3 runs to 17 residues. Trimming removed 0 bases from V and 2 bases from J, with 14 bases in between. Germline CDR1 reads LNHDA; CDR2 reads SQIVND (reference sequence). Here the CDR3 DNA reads TGTGCCAGTAGTATAGAGAGTCCCGGGGTTGGCAATCAGCCCCAGCATTTT. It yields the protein CASSIESPGVGNQPQHF.

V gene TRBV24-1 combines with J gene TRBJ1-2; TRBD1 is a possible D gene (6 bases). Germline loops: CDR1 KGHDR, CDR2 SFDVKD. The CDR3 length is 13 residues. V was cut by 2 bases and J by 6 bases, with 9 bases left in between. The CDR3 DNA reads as TGTGCCACCAGTGATTCTAGGGGGGATGGCTACACCTTC. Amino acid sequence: CATSDSRGDGYTF.

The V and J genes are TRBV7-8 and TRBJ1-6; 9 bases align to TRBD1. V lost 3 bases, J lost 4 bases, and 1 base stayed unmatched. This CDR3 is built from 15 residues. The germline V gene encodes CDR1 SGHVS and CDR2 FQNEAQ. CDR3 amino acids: CASSFDRGYNSPLHF. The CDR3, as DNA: TGTGCCAGCAGCTTCGACAGGGGGTATAATTCACCCCTCCACTTT.

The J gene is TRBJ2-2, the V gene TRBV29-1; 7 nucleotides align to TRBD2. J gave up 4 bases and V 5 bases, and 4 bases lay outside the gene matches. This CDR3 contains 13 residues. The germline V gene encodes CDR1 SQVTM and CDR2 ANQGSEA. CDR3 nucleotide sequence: TGCAGCGTTAGCGGGACGGGCACCGGGGAGCTGTTTTTT. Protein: CSVSGTGTGELFF.